Presented here are 16 T cell receptor beta chains from one specimen sequenced in a study of blood T cell repertoires in COVID-19. This table comes from immunoSEQ multiplex PCR, and its TCRdb copy is limited to in-frame clones, with some not included. The sample lists fewer than 200,000 clones, roughly 70% occurring once. The specimen was peripheral blood. The receptors come from a woman over 75 with acute or convalescent COVID-19.

The J gene is TRBJ1-1, the V gene TRBV28; 9 bases map to TRBD1. The CDR3 contains 14 residues. CDR1 is MDHEN and CDR2 is SYDVKM in the germline V gene. With V trimmed by 8 bases and J by 1 base, 5 bases remained unmatched. The CDR3 loop is CASCTGGGNTEAFF. The DNA of the CDR3 is TGTGCCAGCTGCACAGGGGGCGGGAACACTGAAGCTTTCTTT. Variable domain in full (rest from reference TRBV28 and TRBJ1-1): DVKVTQSSRYLVKRTGEKVFLECVQDMDHENMFWYRQDPGLGLRLIYFSYDVKMKEKGDIPEGYSVSREKKERFSLILESASTNQTSMYLCASCTGGGNTEAFFGQGTRLTVV.

By its share, this clone is medium-sized. The J gene is TRBJ2-7, the V gene TRBV27; 8 bases fit TRBD1. The CDR3 is 15 residues long. The germline CDR1 and CDR2 sequences are MNHEY and SMNVEV (reference sequence). Losses at the gene ends were 7 bases for V and 4 bases for J; bases not matched to a gene: 12. CDR3 nucleotide sequence: TGTGCCAGCAAGTCCCTTACGGACAGGGAGTACGAGCAGTACTTC. Translation: CASKSLTDREYEQYF.

V is TRBV6-5 and J is TRBJ2-1; 11 positions agree with TRBD2. Trimming removed 2 bases from V and 6 bases from J; junction bases left unmatched: 3. The germline V gene encodes CDR1 MNHEY and CDR2 SVGAGI. CDR3 length: 15 amino acids. The CDR3 spells CASSYMGLAVNEQFF. Written as DNA, the CDR3 is TGTGCCAGCAGTTACATGGGACTAGCGGTCAATGAGCAGTTCTTC.

This clone appeared a single time. Different DNA sequences within this sample yield the same CDR3. This chain connects TRBV19 to TRBJ1-1, with TRBD1 identical over 8 bases. CDR3 size: 13 residues. J gave up 5 bases and V 6 bases, and 5 bases lay outside the gene matches. CDR1 is LNHDA, CDR2 SQIVND, per germline (reference sequence). The CDR3 sequence is CASSGQGWTEAFF. As DNA, the CDR3 is TGTGCCAGTAGCGGACAGGGATGGACTGAAGCTTTCTTT.

This chain uses TRBV7-2 with TRBJ1-6; TRBD1 matches at 9 bases. The CDR3 loop spans 16 amino acids. V was pared by 4 bases and J by 9 bases, with 10 bases of the junction left unmatched. CDR1 SGHTA and CDR2 FQGNSA come from the germline V gene. The chain's CDR3 is CASSSPAGTGFSPLHF. The CDR3 coding sequence is TGTGCCAGCAGCTCACCCGCCGGGACAGGGTTTTCACCCCTCCACTTT.

This chain links TRBV6-6 with TRBJ2-5, with D possibly TRBD2 on 5 matching bases. CDR3 length equals 14 residues. Per the germline V gene, CDR1 is MNHNY and CDR2 is SVGAGI (reference sequence). V dropped 6 bases and J dropped 4 bases, with 15 bases sitting between them. CDR3 coding DNA: TGTGCCAGCAGCCGGGGTGCCCTGGGAGAGACCCAGTACTTC. Its translation: CASSRGALGETQYF.

The V and J genes are TRBV24-1 and TRBJ1-1; a possible D gene is TRBD1 (6 bases). Germline lookup yields CDR1 KGHDR and CDR2 SFDVKD. Trimming cost V 7 bases and J 1 base, with 12 bases left between them. The CDR3 is 14 amino acids. The CDR3 DNA reads TGTGCCACCAGGCCGACAGGAGGGAACACTGAAGCTTTCTTT. The encoded protein is CATRPTGGNTEAFF.

This chain connects TRBV2 to TRBJ1-4, with D possibly being TRBD1 (6 bases). Germline CDR1 is SNHLY and CDR2 is FYNNEI. The CDR3 has 12 amino acids. Trimming cost V 6 bases and J 10 bases, with 12 bases left between them. The CDR3, as DNA: TGTGCCAGCAGAGCGGACAGCAGAAAACTGTTTTTT. Amino acid sequence: CASRADSRKLFF.

This rearrangement joins TRBV30 to TRBJ1-1, with D tentatively TRBD1 (6 bases). The V gene lost 4 bases and the J gene lost 3 bases, with 12 bases spanning the gap. CDR3 length: 13 residues. CDR1 is GTSNPN and CDR2 is SVGIG in the germline V gene (reference sequence). CDR3 protein: CAWIGGLDTEAFF. The CDR3, as DNA: TGTGCCTGGATTGGGGGCCTGGACACTGAAGCTTTCTTT.

The chain uses TRBV6-1 and TRBJ2-2; 7 bases map to TRBD2. This CDR3 has 16 amino acids. The J segment lost 1 base and the V segment lost 2 bases, leaving 4 bases of the junction unmatched. Germline V gene data show CDR1 as MNHNS and CDR2 as SASEGT. CDR3 residues: CASSEQGGRNTGELFF. DNA for the CDR3: TGTGCCAGCAGTGAACAGGGCGGGAGGAACACCGGGGAGCTGTTTTTT.

This clone was seen a few times. This sequence joins TRBV6-1 and TRBJ2-3; 12 bases are shared with TRBD2. Germline CDR1 reads MNHNS; CDR2 reads SASEGT. The CDR3 has 18 residues. Germline trimming cut 4 bases from V and 4 bases from J; bases unmatched to any gene: 12. This CDR3 reads CASSGPSGRARTADTQYF. CDR3 sequence (DNA): TGTGCCAGCAGTGGTCCTAGCGGGAGGGCCAGAACGGCAGATACGCAGTATTTT.

The V gene is TRBV28, the J gene TRBJ1-2; the D is unclear. Trimming left V 8 bases short and J 8 bases short, with 12 bases between. The CDR3 is 11 residues long. Germline V gene lookup returns CDR1 MDHEN and CDR2 SYDVKM. CDR3 amino acids: CASFRVGGYTF. The CDR3 region has the DNA TGTGCCAGCTTCCGGGTTGGAGGCTACACCTTC.

The V and J genes are TRBV28 and TRBJ2-5; D might be TRBD1 (6 bases). Germline CDR1 is MDHEN and CDR2 is SYDVKM. Trimming took 4 bases from V and 2 from J, leaving 11 bases between them. This CDR3 is built from 14 residues. The CDR3 is CASSSIGQQETQYF. CDR3 coding DNA: TGTGCCAGCAGTTCCATCGGACAGCAAGAGACCCAGTACTTC.

The chain uses TRBV19 and TRBJ2-1; D gene unclear. CDR3 length: 16 amino acids. V shed 4 bases and J shed 9 bases, with 22 bases lying between them. From germline, CDR1 is LNHDA and CDR2 SQIVND (reference sequence). The DNA of the CDR3 is TGTGCCAGTAGTACCCCCCGGGTTGGAGAGAGAAGTGAGCAGTTCTTC. It yields the protein CASSTPRVGERSEQFF.

The chain recombines TRBV5-4 with TRBJ2-3; 7 bases align to TRBD2. The CDR3 sequence is 16 residues long. V trimming: 2 bases; J trimming: 2 bases; junction bases outside the gene matches: 8. CDR1 is SGHNT and CDR2 is YYREEE in the germline V gene (reference sequence). CDR3 amino acids: CASSFFGGRATDTQYF. CDR3 bases: TGTGCCAGCAGCTTTTTTGGGGGGAGGGCCACAGATACGCAGTATTTT.

This clone occurred a few times. The chain joins TRBV6-2 or TRBV6-3 to TRBJ2-2; TRBD2 matches at 9 bases. The length of the CDR3 is 14 residues. Germline loops: CDR1 MNHEY, CDR2 SVGEGT. J lost 3 bases, V lost 4 bases, and 0 bases had no gene match. CDR3 bases: TGTGCCAGCAGTTTAGCGGGGGACACCGGGGAGCTGTTTTTT. This sequence encodes CASSLAGDTGELFF.